This TCR beta chain came from a study of T cells after yellow fever vaccination (dated by TCRdb to between 2018 and 2021). Regarding the research as a whole: The SMART-Seq v4 Ultra Low Input RNA kit was used to prepare libraries from fractions with low cell numbers. Two healthy male donors made up the cohort, one aged 18 to 30 years and the other aged 30 to 40 years. To follow T-cell clones before and after both primary and booster YFV17D yellow fever vaccination, bulk TCR alpha and beta repertoires underwent longitudinal sequencing. Blood samples were taken at several timepoints before and after primary and secondary immunization, and bulk PBMC replicates and cell subsets were isolated.

What the work shows at the level of the full study, not this receptor alone: The secondary T-cell response was weaker than the primary response but faster, peaking on day 5 instead of day 15. Most clones expanded after primary vaccination were re-detected after the booster (approximately 96% of CD4 and around 88% of CD8), suggesting broad memory maintenance. Computational filtering was needed because FACS-sorted repertoires could contain abundant contaminating clonotypes from the bulk population. Because only a couple of donors were included in the study, the extent to which the findings can be generalized is limited. A small share of clonotypes occurred in both CD4 and CD8 compartments, likely arising from convergent recombination.

TCR cDNA was synthesized by 5'RACE template switching, through which a universal primer site and unique molecular identifiers were introduced. Priming for cDNA synthesis came from both the TCR alpha and TCR beta constant segments. Two PCR steps were used to amplify libraries, with sample barcodes and sequencing adapters being added in the second step. Libraries were sequenced on Illumina HiSeq 2500 (2x100 bp) or NovaSeq (2x150 bp). Per the authors' processing: MIGEC handled demultiplexing of reads and collapsing into UMI consensus sequences, while MiXCR performed V(D)J alignment. Vaccine-responding clonotypes were identified with edgeR using replicate PBMC samples, with FDR below 0.01 and a log2 fold change above 5 up to day 15 being required. Bulk clonotypes were assigned CD4 or CD8 identity according to which sequenced CD4 or CD8 repertoire held them at higher abundance. TCRdb trimmed public reads at Q25 via fastp, called clones via MiXCR and kept in-frame beta chains. Rows with one shared CDR3 protein collapse into an entry with the most common genes and DNA. TCRdb, not the authors, supplied the V and J calls. This sample holds just under 600,000 distinct CDR3 sequences; around an eighth were observed only once. Jointly, the top ten make up 11% to 15% of the sample.

According to the study, the label for this sample's treatment or condition signals: live attenuated yellow fever vaccine strain. At every blood-draw timepoint, two biological replicates of bulk PBMCs were collected. PBMCs were isolated from peripheral blood using a standard Ficoll-Paque protocol. TriZol was used to extract RNA from bulk PBMCs, CD4 and CD8 fractions, and dextramer-positive and dextramer-negative fractions. Turning to this clonotype: What this receptor recognizes is not known. The record has no base qualities; no much larger clone is one base away.

Inclusive of the bounding cysteine and phenylalanine, the CDR3 is 17 residues long. The sequence is cut down to CDR3 DNA, 51 bases in frame from base 1. V gives up 6 bases and J gives up 9 bases, and the segment between their germline ends measures 27 bases. The germline V gene specifies MNHNS as CDR1 and SASEGT as CDR2. The source of this sequence is a man younger than 45 who received the YFV17D yellow fever vaccine. This chain joins TRBV6-1 to TRBJ2-1; possibly the D gene is TRBD2, per 6 matching bases. Here the sequenced sample was PBMCs, taken on the day of the yellow fever booster vaccination. The CDR3 has the sequence CASSPRLWRGVDVEQFF. The DNA reads TGTGCCAGCAGCCCCCGTCTTTGGCGGGGAGTAGACGTTGAGCAGTTCTTC.